This T cell receptor (beta chain) was documented in a study of CD8+CD57+ T cells in acquired aplastic anemia. Regarding this clonotype: What it binds is unknown.

This CDR3 region has 14 residues. Germline CDR1 and CDR2: MGHDK and SYGVNS. V was clipped by 4 bases and J by 9 bases; unmatched bases: 11. TCR beta VDJ combinations and CDR3 sequences were profiled from genomic DNA. Using its own MiXCR run on the reads, TCRdb lists one record per CDR3 protein. The table has about 180,000 distinct CDR3 sequences, 48% seen once. An expansion of CD8+CD57+ cells by flow cytometry had been shown in patients chosen for sequencing. General study points: Patients and controls were not found to differ significantly in CD8+ Simpson's diversity. Fewer than 35 CD8+ CDR3 sequences occurred in both the patients and the controls.

This chain joins TRBV25-1 and TRBJ1-2; 7 nucleotides line up with TRBD1. Sequenced input: sorted CD4+, CD8+, or CD8+CD57+ T cells (not recorded which) from PBMCs. The source of this sequence is a human donor with aplastic anemia. The CDR3 bases are TGTGCCAGCAGTGCCGCGTTTCAGGGGGATAGCTACACCTTC. Its protein is CASSAAFQGDSYTF.